What follows is one TCR beta chain and its context. What this receptor recognizes is not known. No base-level quality is on record; no much larger clone is a single base apart. These data come from a study of blood T cell repertoires in COVID-19 (dated by TCRdb to between 2020 and 2021). For the study in its entirety: The collaborator samples originated in the United States, Italy and Spain and spanned the acute and convalescent phases of COVID-19. Where available, HLA class I and class II types were obtained from metadata supplied by the sample provider rather than from assay-based typing. Deeply sampled blood TCRbeta repertoires from subjects exposed to, actively infected with, or recovered from COVID-19 were included in the dataset. The repertoires were released in a freely available public database intended as a resource for research on the immune response to SARS-CoV-2. The prospective study material was composed of cDNA or gDNA derived from T cells, B-cell-depleted T cells, or PBMCs. Samples came from the ongoing ImmuneRACE study (first 160 participants) plus 1,254 subjects from 6 global collaborators. The sample metadata nearly always contained a de-identified subject ID, COVID-19 status, age in years and sex. What the work shows at the level of the full study, not this receptor alone: Clinical and demographic metadata were provided uncurated, with the amount varying by source and participant.

Participants in the prospective study were aged 18 to 89 years, lived in 20 to 30 United States geographic areas, and enrolled through a virtual design. To assign participants to cohorts, the prospective study relied on clinical history that participants themselves reported in a screening survey and a study questionnaire. In the prospective study, whole blood, serum and a nasopharyngeal or oropharyngeal swab were collected from each participant by mobile phlebotomists. Prospective study participants could optionally give additional blood draws and questionnaires over an approximately 2-month period. Blood samples from the prospective study were shipped frozen or at room temperature prior to DNA extraction. Trimming accounts for 0 bases at V and 4 bases at J, while the number of junction bases matched to no gene is 3. The CDR1 and CDR2 encoded by the germline V gene are SGHVS and FQNEAQ. The CDR3 runs 16 residues from the cysteine to the phenylalanine. Solely the CDR3 DNA is kept, with 48 bases framed from the first base.

TCRbeta CDR3 regions were amplified from genomic DNA by means of the immunoSEQ Assay, a bias-controlled multiplex PCR. The authors processed their data as follows. The number of nucleated cells in each sample was estimated by amplification of reference gene primers within the assay. Sequence reads were collapsed and filtered to measure the absolute abundance of every unique TCRbeta CDR3 rearrangement. Productive Simpson clonality was computed per sample as the square root of Simpson's diversity index over productive rearrangements. The immuneACCESS repertoire file appears here via TCRdb, limited to in-frame rearrangements. These files lack a portion of the clones; in checked studies, under half of the deficit traces to unresolved V genes, and the cause of the others is not known. The DNA was the basis for D and trimming; V, J and clone size are from that table. The sample table contains under 200,000 clones; only one count was recorded for 82% of them. More than 4.5% of the sample rests with the top ten.

The sequence joins TRBV7-8 to TRBJ1-4, with 9 bases aligning to TRBD1. Sample: PBMCs or T cells enriched from blood (not recorded which). The origin of this receptor is a woman in her sixties with acute COVID-19. The bases are TGTGCCAGCAGCTTAGCCCCGACAGGGGGTAATGAAAAACTGTTTTTT. It is translated as CASSLAPTGGNEKLFF.